This T cell receptor (beta chain) was captured by sequencing in a study of blood T cell repertoires in COVID-19. The CDR3 runs to 15 residues. Germline CDR1 is MNHEY and CDR2 is SVGEGT. V lost 6 bases, J lost 4 bases, and 5 bases stayed unmatched. TCRdb's table, derived via immunoSEQ multiplex PCR, lists solely in-frame clones and lacks some. The sample lists about 330,000 clones, roughly 86% occurring once. The sample consisted of peripheral blood. V and J are TRBV6-2 or TRBV6-3 and TRBJ2-3, with 12 bases fitting TRBD2. The source of this sequence is a man aged 25 to 45 with COVID-19, enrolled during active disease. CDR3 coding DNA: TGTGCCAGCAGCCAGGCTAGCGGGAGGGCAGATACGCAGTATTTT. Translated, it gives CASSQASGRADTQYF.